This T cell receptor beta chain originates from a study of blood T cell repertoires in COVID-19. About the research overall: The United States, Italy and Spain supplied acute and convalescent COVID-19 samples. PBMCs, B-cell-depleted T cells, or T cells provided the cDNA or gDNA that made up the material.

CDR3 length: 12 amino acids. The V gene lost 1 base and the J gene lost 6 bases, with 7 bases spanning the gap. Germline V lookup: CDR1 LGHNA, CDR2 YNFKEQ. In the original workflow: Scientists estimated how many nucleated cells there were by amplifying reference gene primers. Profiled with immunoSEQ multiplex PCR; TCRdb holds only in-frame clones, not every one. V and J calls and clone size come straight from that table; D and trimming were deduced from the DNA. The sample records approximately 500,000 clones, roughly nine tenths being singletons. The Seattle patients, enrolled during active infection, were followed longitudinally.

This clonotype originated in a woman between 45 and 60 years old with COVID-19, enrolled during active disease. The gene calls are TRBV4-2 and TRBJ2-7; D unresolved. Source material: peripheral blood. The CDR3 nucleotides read TGTGCCAGCAGCCAAGTCGGTTCCGAGCAGTACTTC. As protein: CASSQVGSEQYF.